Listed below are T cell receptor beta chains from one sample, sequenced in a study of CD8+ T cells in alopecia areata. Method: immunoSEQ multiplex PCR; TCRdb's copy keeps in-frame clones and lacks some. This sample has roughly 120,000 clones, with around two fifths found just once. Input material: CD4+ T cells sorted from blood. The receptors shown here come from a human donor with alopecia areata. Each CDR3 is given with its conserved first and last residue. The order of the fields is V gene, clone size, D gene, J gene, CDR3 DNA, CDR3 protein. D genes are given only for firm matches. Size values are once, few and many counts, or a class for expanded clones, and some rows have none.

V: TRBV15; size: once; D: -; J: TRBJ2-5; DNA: TGTGCCACCAGCAGCCGGGCCGGTAGGACCCAGTACTTC; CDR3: CATSSRAGRTQYF
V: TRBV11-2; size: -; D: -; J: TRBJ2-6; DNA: TGTGCCAGCAGCTACCCTTCTGGGGCCAACGTCCTGACTTTC; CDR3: CASSYPSGANVLTF
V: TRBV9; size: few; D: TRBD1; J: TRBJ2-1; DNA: TGTGCCAGCAGCGTGGACGGGACGGCAGGGGGCGAGCAGTTCTTC; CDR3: CASSVDGTAGGEQFF
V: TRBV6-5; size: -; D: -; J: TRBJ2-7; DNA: TGTGCCAGCAGTTACTCAAAGGGGTACGAGCAGTACTTC; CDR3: CASSYSKGYEQYF
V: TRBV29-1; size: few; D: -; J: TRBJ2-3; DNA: TGCAGCGTTGTGTACGGGGGGCGGAGAGATACGCAGTATTTT; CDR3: CSVVYGGRRDTQYF
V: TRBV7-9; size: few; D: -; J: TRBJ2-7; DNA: TGTGCCAGCAGCCCCAGGGGCTCCTACGAGCAGTACTTC; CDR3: CASSPRGSYEQYF
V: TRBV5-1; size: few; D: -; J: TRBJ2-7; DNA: TGCGCCAGCAGCTTGGGTCGAGACTTAACCTACGAGCAGTACTTC; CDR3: CASSLGRDLTYEQYF
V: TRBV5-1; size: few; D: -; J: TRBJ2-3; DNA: TGCGCCAGCAGCTTACTGATATCCGGAACAGATACGCAGTATTTT; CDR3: CASSLLISGTDTQYF
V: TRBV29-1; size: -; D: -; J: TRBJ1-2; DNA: TGCAGCGTTGAGCCCGGGATCATGGGGGAAGGCTACACCTTC; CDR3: CSVEPGIMGEGYTF
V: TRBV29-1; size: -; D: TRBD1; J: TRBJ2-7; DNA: TGCAGCGTTGAAGGACAGGGGTTCCACGAGCAGTACTTC; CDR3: CSVEGQGFHEQYF
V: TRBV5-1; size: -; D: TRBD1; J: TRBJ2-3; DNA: TGCGCCAGCTGGACAGGACCGACCAGCACAGATACGCAGTATTTT; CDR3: CASWTGPTSTDTQYF
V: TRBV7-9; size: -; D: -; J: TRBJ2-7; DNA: TGTGCCAGCAGCTCCCGCGGATACGAGCAGTACTTC; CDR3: CASSSRGYEQYF
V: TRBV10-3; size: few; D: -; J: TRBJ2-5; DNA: TGTGCCATCAGTGACGGCCCCCAAGAGACCCAGTACTTC; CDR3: CAISDGPQETQYF
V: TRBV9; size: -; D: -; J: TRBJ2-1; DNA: TGTGCCAGCAGCCCCAGCCGACGTAATGAGCAGTTCTTC; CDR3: CASSPSRRNEQFF
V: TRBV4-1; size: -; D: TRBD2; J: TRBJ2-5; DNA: TGCGCCAGCAGCCAAGGGTCGGCGGGAGAGGGGACCCAGTACTTC; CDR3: CASSQGSAGEGTQYF
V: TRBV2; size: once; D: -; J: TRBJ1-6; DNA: TGTGCCAGCAGGGCAGGCTCCTATAATTCACCCCTCCACTTT; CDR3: CASRAGSYNSPLHF
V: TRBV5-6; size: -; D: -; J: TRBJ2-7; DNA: TGTGCCAGCAGCCCGGTCGGATATAACGAGCAGTACTTC; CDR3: CASSPVGYNEQYF
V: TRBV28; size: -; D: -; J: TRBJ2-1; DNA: TGTGCCAGCAGACTGGGGACCGCCTCGGGGCAGTTCTTC; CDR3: CASRLGTASGQFF
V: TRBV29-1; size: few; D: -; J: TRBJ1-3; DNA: TGCAGCGTCGAGCGGGGGACAAGCTCTGGAAACACCATATATTTT; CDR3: CSVERGTSSGNTIYF
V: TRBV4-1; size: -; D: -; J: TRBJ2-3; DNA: TGCGCCAGCAGCCAAGATTGGGGGGCTGAGGCAGATACGCAGTATTTT; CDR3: CASSQDWGAEADTQYF
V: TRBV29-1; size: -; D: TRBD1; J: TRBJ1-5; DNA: TGCAGCGTTCAGACAGGGGAACAGCCCCAGCATTTT; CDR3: CSVQTGEQPQHF
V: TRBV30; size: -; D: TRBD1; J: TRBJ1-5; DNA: TGTGCCTGGACCGGACAGGCGCCTAGCAATCAGCCCCAGCATTTT; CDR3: CAWTGQAPSNQPQHF